The clone carrying this T cell receptor (beta chain) has a handful of counts. As the method for making TCR beta libraries, quantitative 5'-RACE with molecular barcodes was used. TCRdb recomputed calls from the 5' RACE reads with MiXCR, one row per CDR3 protein. Of 250,000 or so distinct CDR3 sequences in the sample, 10% to 13% were seen once. This sample was included in a study of CD8 T cells in ankylosing spondylitis. The V gene's germline CDR1 is DFQATT and CDR2 SNEGSKA (reference sequence). The CDR3 loop spans 13 amino acids. V shed 6 bases and J shed 0 bases, with 11 bases lying between them. The material sequenced was blood, either unsorted or a sorted T cell fraction (not recorded which). The receptor comes from a male donor with ankylosing spondylitis or in good health (not recorded which). The V call is TRBV20-1, the J call TRBJ1-1; D might be TRBD1 (5 bases). For the CDR3, the DNA is TGCAGTGCCTGGGACTTCATGAACACTGAAGCTTTCTTT. Its translation is CSAWDFMNTEAFF.